One T cell receptor beta chain is described in this entry. This record belongs to a study of T cell changes during pregnancy in multiple sclerosis. Sequenced by immunoSEQ multiplex PCR; TCRdb stores in-frame clones only, minus some. The table lists more than 95,000 clones, approximately 93% of them singletons. The input for sequencing was peripheral blood, taken after pregnancy. The clonotype was recovered from a female donor with multiple sclerosis, enrolled in a pregnancy study.

CDR3 bases: TGCAGCGTCGAGGACAGGAGTGGGGAGACCCAGTACTTC. This translates into CSVEDRSGETQYF. This chain connects TRBV29-1 to TRBJ2-5; TRBD1 matches at 7 bases. The CDR3 runs 13 residues. J gave up 5 bases and V 6 bases, and 9 bases lay outside the gene matches. From germline, CDR1 is SQVTM and CDR2 ANQGSEA.